This T cell receptor beta chain originates from a study of vaccination effects on CD4 cells after COVID-19. Turning to the study itself: Each participant was administered two doses of either the BNT162b2 or the mRNA-1273 vaccine.

Regarding this clone: Its specificity is unknown.

The assay was immunoSEQ multiplex PCR, and TCRdb's table has in-frame clones only and misses some. The sample lists about 24,000 clones, more than 70% seen once, with about a tenth in the top ten. Trimming took 5 bases from V and 9 from J, leaving 17 bases between them. CDR3 length equals 15 residues. Germline CDR1 and CDR2: SGHTA and FQGNSA. Under the ViraFEST assay, PBMC were stimulated with viral peptide pools so that antigen-specific CD4+ T cells expanded. Sequencing was performed afterwards. Following 10 days of culture, CD4+ T cells were isolated. Among the vaccine recipients, none had a prior SARS-CoV-2 infection, and nucleocapsid antibodies were negative. The researchers cultured 1.5 million to 2.5 million PBMC per well with about 11 IU/ml IL-2 and around 9.5 ug/ml peptides. Study-wide findings and caveats: Substantial clonal contraction characterized both infection- and vaccine-induced clones late after vaccination.

The sequence derives from a human donor who received a COVID-19 vaccine. The sample was CD4+ T cells from PBMCs cultured with HCoV-NL63 spike peptides, taken before COVID-19 vaccination. J is TRBJ1-6 and V is TRBV7-2; D not certain. This chain's CDR3 is CASSPDYQATSPLHF. In DNA form, the CDR3 reads TGTGCCAGCAGCCCCGACTACCAGGCAACTTCACCCCTCCACTTT.